This note documents a single T cell receptor (beta chain) sequence. Its antigen is as yet unknown. It was with 60 Vbeta and 13 Jbeta primers that the PCR ran. Measured with immunoSEQ multiplex PCR; TCRdb has only the in-frame clones, and not every one. The sample records about 110,000 clones, 79% being singletons. The entry originates in a study of cytomegalovirus exposure and HLA in healthy donors. Overall study results and limits: Within the data, a cluster of highly shared sequence variants was likely a sequencing artifact.

Among the donors, all were healthy bone marrow donors. The sequenced material came from PBMCs. This TCR derives from a woman aged 40 to 55 in good health and CMV-seronegative.

The CDR3 bases are TGCGCCAGCAGCTTAATCGGAGACCGAGAGAACACTGAAGCTTTCTTT. It yields the protein CASSLIGDRENTEAFF. The rearrangement uses TRBV5-1 and TRBJ1-1; no reliable D call. The germline gives CDR1 SGHRS, CDR2 YFSETQ. The CDR3 contains 16 residues. V was clipped by 2 bases and J by 1 base, with 15 bases between them. Supplemented by reference TRBV5-1 and TRBJ1-1, the full variable domain reads KAGVTQTPRYLIKTRGQQVTLSCSPISGHRSVSWYQQTPGQGLQFLFEYFSETQRNKGNFPGRFSGRQFSNSRSEMNVSTLELGDSALYLCASSLIGDRENTEAFFGQGTRLTVV.